This entry describes one TCR beta chain. The sample comes from a study of blood T cell repertoires in COVID-19. Whole-study context: Samples representing acute and convalescent COVID-19 were sourced from the United States, Italy and Spain. In each case, the material was cDNA or gDNA derived from T cells, B-cell-depleted T cells, or PBMCs.

During active infection, Seattle patients enrolled and were then monitored through disease. The germline V and J ends were trimmed by 4 bases and 5 bases, with 13 bases remaining between them. Germline assignment: CDR1 SGHDT and CDR2 YYEEEE. The CDR3 consists of 13 residues. In the source study's methods: Amplifying reference gene primers gave estimates of nucleated cell counts. The protocol was immunoSEQ multiplex PCR, while the TCRdb copy is restricted to in-frame clones and leaves out a portion. That table is the source of V, J and clone size, and D and trimming were worked out from the DNA. Here the sample spans about 160,000 clones, approximately 86% being singletons.

The sample taken for sequencing was peripheral blood. This sequence was found in a man older than 75 with COVID-19, enrolled during active disease. The chain carries TRBV5-6 and TRBJ2-7; tentative D call: TRBD1 (6 bases). The CDR3 nucleotides read TGTGCCAGCAGCATTAACAGGGACCACGAGCAGTACTTC. Its translation is CASSINRDHEQYF.